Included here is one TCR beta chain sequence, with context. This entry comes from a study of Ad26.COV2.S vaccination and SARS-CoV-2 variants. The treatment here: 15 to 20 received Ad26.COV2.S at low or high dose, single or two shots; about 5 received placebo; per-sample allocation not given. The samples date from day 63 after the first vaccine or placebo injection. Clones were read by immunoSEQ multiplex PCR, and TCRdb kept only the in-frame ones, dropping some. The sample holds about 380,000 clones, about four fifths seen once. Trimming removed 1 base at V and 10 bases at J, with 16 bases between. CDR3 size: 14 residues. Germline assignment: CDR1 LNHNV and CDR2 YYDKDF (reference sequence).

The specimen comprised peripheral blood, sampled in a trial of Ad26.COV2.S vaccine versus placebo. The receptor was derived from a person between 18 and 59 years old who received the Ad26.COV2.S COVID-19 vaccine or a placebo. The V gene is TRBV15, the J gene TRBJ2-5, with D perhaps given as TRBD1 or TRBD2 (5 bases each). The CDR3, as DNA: TGTGCCACCAGCAGAGTCGGCCTGGGGGTTCGCCAGTACTTC. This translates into CATSRVGLGVRQYF.